The rows below give T cell receptor beta chains drawn from one sample of a study of shared T cell receptors in the human thymus. TCRdb's copy holds only in-frame clones and misses some; the assay was immunoSEQ multiplex PCR. The sample includes roughly 700,000 clones, around 87% of them seen just once. The sample was also reused in another study, on human thymus T cells.

Material: thymocytes. Every receptor here comes from a boy younger than two with a congenital heart defect. CDR3s include the opening cysteine and the closing phenylalanine or tryptophan. D genes are given only for firm matches. Size is omitted from some rows. Given values are once, few, many or a class for expanded clones.

CDR3 length | clone size | J gene | V gene | D gene | CDR3 DNA | CDR3 protein
14 | . | TRBJ2-7 | TRBV7-2 | . | TGTGCCAGCAGCTTGCCGGACAGTTCCTACGAGCAGTACTTC | CASSLPDSSYEQYF
15 | . | TRBJ2-7 | TRBV11-1 | TRBD1 | TGTGCCAGCAGCTTAGAGGGACAGGGTGTCCACGAGCAGTACTTC | CASSLEGQGVHEQYF
17 | . | TRBJ2-2 | TRBV4-3 | . | TGCGCCAGCAGCCAAGATGCTAGAGTCCCGAACACCGGGGAGCTGTTTTTT | CASSQDARVPNTGELFF
17 | . | TRBJ2-3 | TRBV10-3 | TRBD2 | TGTGCCATCAGTGACCTACTAGCGGGAGGAGAACCAGATACGCAGTATTTT | CAISDLLAGGEPDTQYF
16 | . | TRBJ2-2 | TRBV7-3 | TRBD2 | TGTGCCAGCAGCCCAAGGAGCGGGAGAGAGACCGGGGAGCTGTTTTTT | CASSPRSGRETGELFF
14 | . | TRBJ2-3 | TRBV30 | . | TGTGCCTGGAGTCGGAGGAAAAGCACAGATACGCAGTATTTT | CAWSRRKSTDTQYF
17 | . | TRBJ2-7 | TRBV6-1 | TRBD2 | TGTGCCAGCAGTGAAACCCTAGCGGGAAATGCCATCCACGAGCAGTACTTC | CASSETLAGNAIHEQYF
14 | few | TRBJ2-5 | TRBV28 | TRBD1 | TGTGCCAGCATCTCAAGAGACAGGGCTGAGACCCAGTACTTC | CASISRDRAETQYF
17 | . | TRBJ2-1 | TRBV4-1 | TRBD2 | TGCGCCAGCAGCCATCCGGGACTAGCGGGATCCTACAATGAGCAGTTCTTC | CASSHPGLAGSYNEQFF
15 | . | TRBJ2-1 | TRBV11-2 | TRBD2 | TGTGCCAGCAGCCCCACTAGCGGGAGGTACAATGAGCAGTTCTTC | CASSPTSGRYNEQFF
18 | . | TRBJ2-6 | TRBV5-6 | TRBD2 | TGTGCCAGCAGCTTTGGGACTAGCGGCCTCTCTGGGGCCAACGTCCTGACTTTC | CASSFGTSGLSGANVLTF
14 | . | TRBJ1-1 | TRBV27 | TRBD1 | TGTGCCAGCAGTGCGACAGGGTCAAACACTGAAGCTTTCTTT | CASSATGSNTEAFF
16 | . | TRBJ2-5 | TRBV25-1 | TRBD2 | TGTGCCAGCAGTGAAGGGACTAGCGGGCGCCATGGGACCCAGTACTTC | CASSEGTSGRHGTQYF
14 | . | TRBJ1-5 | TRBV28 | . | TGTGCCAGCAGTTCCCTCGGTAGCAATCAGCCCCAGCATTTT | CASSSLGSNQPQHF
16 | . | TRBJ2-3 | TRBV27 | TRBD1 | TGTGCCAGCAGTTCGACAGACAGGGGAGAGGGGGATACGCAGTATTTT | CASSSTDRGEGDTQYF
18 | . | TRBJ2-2 | TRBV15 | TRBD2 | TGTGCCACCAGCAGACCCGGACTAGCGGGATCCAATTCCGGGGAGCTGTTTTTT | CATSRPGLAGSNSGELFF
14 | . | TRBJ1-2 | TRBV14 | . | TGTGCCAGCAGCCAAGATGGCGGGGCGCGTGGCTACACCTTC | CASSQDGGARGYTF
16 | . | TRBJ1-2 | TRBV9 | TRBD1 | TGTGCCGGCAGCGTATGGACAGGGGGCCCGGTAGAAGGCTACACCTTC | CAGSVWTGGPVEGYTF
15 | few | TRBJ1-2 | TRBV19 | TRBD1 | TGTGCCAGTAGTACCGGGACAGGGGGAGTCTATGGCTACACCTTC | CASSTGTGGVYGYTF
16 | . | TRBJ2-1 | TRBV12-2 | . | TGTGCAAGTCGCTCAATCGAGCGGGAGTGCTACAATGAGCAGTTCTTC | CASRSIERECYNEQFF
16 | . | TRBJ2-4 | TRBV5-1 | . | TGCGCCAGCAGCGGCACCCTGATCCGAGGCAAAAACATTCAGTACTTC | CASSGTLIRGKNIQYF
16 | . | TRBJ2-5 | TRBV7-8 | TRBD1 | TGTGCCAGCAGCAAGGGGACAGGGGCTCATCAAGAGACCCAGTACTTC | CASSKGTGAHQETQYF
13 | . | TRBJ2-1 | TRBV29-1 | . | TGCAGCGTTGATGGAGGGAGCGACAATGAGCAGTTCTTC | CSVDGGSDNEQFF
17 | . | TRBJ2-7 | TRBV11-2 | TRBD2 | TGTGCCAGCAGCTTAGACAGTCTAGCGGGAAGGACCTACGAGCAGTACTTC | CASSLDSLAGRTYEQYF
15 | . | TRBJ2-7 | TRBV29-1 | TRBD1 | TGCAGCGTTGAAGTCGGGACAGGCCGGAACTACGAGCAGTACTTC | CSVEVGTGRNYEQYF
13 | . | TRBJ2-7 | TRBV6-5 | . | TGTGCCAGCATGCGGGGAAGCTCCTACGAGCAGTACTTC | CASMRGSSYEQYF
14 | . | TRBJ1-2 | TRBV7-2 | . | TGTGCCAGCAGCTTAGGCGGCAACCTCTATGGCTACACCTTC | CASSLGGNLYGYTF
16 | once | TRBJ1-5 | TRBV18 | . | TGTGCCAGCTCACCACCGTCTGCGGGTCCCAATCAGCCCCAGCATTTT | CASSPPSAGPNQPQHF
16 | . | TRBJ1-1 | TRBV18 | . | TGTGCCAGCTCACATCGCGGGGAGGTCAAGAACACTGAAGCTTTCTTT | CASSHRGEVKNTEAFF
11 | . | TRBJ2-5 | TRBV10-3 | . | TGTGCCATCGCGATGGACAGGACCCAGTACTTC | CAIAMDRTQYF
14 | . | TRBJ1-5 | TRBV27 | . | TGTGCCAGCACCCCTGGCGGGCCAAATCAGCCCCAGCATTTT | CASTPGGPNQPQHF